These T cell receptor beta chains were read from a single sample in a study of vaccination and CD4 T cells after COVID-19. Each CDR3 protein is one row after TCRdb ran MiXCR on the PCR reads. This sample yields some 11,000 distinct CDR3 sequences, of which 60% are seen a single time; around 10% belongs to the top ten. The antigens these receptors bind are not known. Sequenced here: CD4+ T cells from blood, cultured in vitro, sampled before SARS-CoV-2 vaccination. Receptors were obtained from a human donor who had recovered from COVID-19. Both conserved end residues are part of each CDR3. A D gene is named only where the DNA matches it firmly. Clone sizes are given selectively: once, few, many, or a class where the clone is expanded.

CDR3 protein: CASSFGGGGSYTF
CDR3 DNA: TGTGCCAGCAGCTTTGGTGGAGGGGGCAGCTACACCTTC
clone size: .
J gene: TRBJ1-2
V gene: TRBV7-2
D gene: TRBD1

CDR3 protein: CASSLRGGEGRAFF
CDR3 DNA: TGTGCCAGCAGTCTCCGGGGTGGGGAAGGAAGAGCTTTCTTT
clone size: once
J gene: TRBJ1-1
V gene: TRBV6-2/TRBV6-3
D gene: .

CDR3 protein: CASSFLAGSSYEQYF
CDR3 DNA: TGTGCCAGCAGCTTCCTAGCGGGTAGCTCCTACGAGCAGTACTTC
clone size: .
J gene: TRBJ2-7
V gene: TRBV7-2
D gene: TRBD2

CDR3 protein: CAWSASRDRRTEAFF
CDR3 DNA: TGTGCCTGGAGTGCTTCTCGGGACAGGAGGACTGAAGCTTTCTTT
clone size: once
J gene: TRBJ1-1
V gene: TRBV30
D gene: TRBD1

CDR3 protein: CASRDRDVLQETQYF
CDR3 DNA: TGTGCCAGCAGGGACCGAGATGTACTCCAAGAGACCCAGTACTTC
clone size: .
J gene: TRBJ2-5
V gene: TRBV2
D gene: .

CDR3 protein: CSVGPGQGNTEAFF
CDR3 DNA: TGCAGCGTCGGACCGGGACAGGGGAACACTGAAGCTTTCTTT
clone size: .
J gene: TRBJ1-1
V gene: TRBV29-1
D gene: TRBD1

CDR3 protein: CSVRDYGGPAFF
CDR3 DNA: TGCAGCGTTAGGGATTACGGGGGCCCAGCTTTCTTT
clone size: .
J gene: TRBJ1-1
V gene: TRBV29-1
D gene: .

CDR3 protein: CSARESGTGNTEAFF
CDR3 DNA: TGCAGTGCTAGAGAGTCTGGAACAGGGAATACTGAAGCTTTCTTT
clone size: .
J gene: TRBJ1-1
V gene: TRBV20-1
D gene: .

CDR3 protein: CASSQEKGAITEAFF
CDR3 DNA: TGCGCCAGCAGCCAAGAGAAGGGGGCTATAACTGAAGCTTTCTTT
clone size: .
J gene: TRBJ1-1
V gene: TRBV4-3
D gene: TRBD1

CDR3 protein: CSAMAPTGELFF
CDR3 DNA: TGCAGTGCTATGGCGCCGACCGGGGAGCTGTTTTTT
clone size: .
J gene: TRBJ2-2
V gene: TRBV20-1
D gene: .

CDR3 protein: CASSAKPGDNSPLHF
CDR3 DNA: TGTGCCAGCAGTGCCAAGCCAGGAGATAATTCACCCCTCCACTTT
clone size: .
J gene: TRBJ1-6
V gene: TRBV6-1
D gene: .

CDR3 protein: CASSAGFDGIGSPLHF
CDR3 DNA: TGTGCCAGCAGCGCAGGTTTCGACGGCATAGGTTCACCCCTCCACTTT
clone size: few
J gene: TRBJ1-6
V gene: TRBV7-9
D gene: .

CDR3 protein: CASSPSNGDYGYTF
CDR3 DNA: TGTGCCAGCAGCCCTAGTAACGGCGATTATGGCTACACCTTC
clone size: .
J gene: TRBJ1-2
V gene: TRBV11-2
D gene: .

CDR3 protein: CAISPGTSGSADTQYF
CDR3 DNA: TGTGCCATCAGTCCCGGGACTAGCGGGAGTGCAGATACGCAGTATTTT
clone size: .
J gene: TRBJ2-3
V gene: TRBV10-3
D gene: TRBD2

CDR3 protein: CASSYTTGDTQYF
CDR3 DNA: TGTGCCAGCAGCTATACGACGGGAGATACGCAGTATTTT
clone size: once
J gene: TRBJ2-3
V gene: TRBV7-3
D gene: .

CDR3 protein: CASSGGGEETQYF
CDR3 DNA: TGTGCCAGCAGTGGGGGGGGAGAGGAGACCCAGTACTTC
clone size: .
J gene: TRBJ2-5
V gene: TRBV2
D gene: TRBD2